This TCR beta chain was identified in a study of cytomegalovirus exposure and HLA in healthy donors. As for the study in general: Unique TCR beta sequences numbering approximately 120 million came from around 180 million T cells in an earlier analysis. Study outcomes and limitations: In terms of immune exposure information, only CMV serostatus was available.

The CDR3 spans 13 residues. Per germline, CDR1 SGDLS and CDR2 YYNGEE. Trimming took 7 bases from V and 5 from J; bases not matched to a gene: 7. This PCR relied on a set of 60 Vbeta primers and 13 Jbeta primers. TCRdb keeps only in-frame clones here, not all; method: immunoSEQ multiplex PCR. This sample has under 200,000 clones, with approximately 86% found just once. This clone was recorded once. Antigen: not known. Sequenced sample: PBMCs. This clonotype was sampled from a boy between 2 and 15 years old in good health and CMV-seronegative. This chain joins TRBV9 and TRBJ2-7, with 9 bases fitting TRBD1. CDR3 in DNA: TGTGCCAGCGGTGGGACAGGGAGGGACGAGCAGTACTTC. Its protein is CASGGTGRDEQYF.